One and the same sample provided the 10 T cell receptor beta chains below, sequenced in a study of T-cell memory formation after mild COVID-19. TCRdb itself ran the 5' RACE reads through MiXCR, one entry per CDR3 protein. The table includes under 600,000 distinct CDR3 sequences, approximately 21% detected once. The sample was PBMCs or a T cell subset sorted from them (not recorded which). These TCRs come from an adult woman who had mild COVID-19 (a few samples of this study predate the infection). Cell type and time point are not known.

The chain recombines TRBV12-3 or TRBV12-4 with TRBJ2-3; D uncertain. The V gene lost 3 bases and the J gene lost 4 bases, with 8 bases spanning the gap. The CDR3 runs to 13 residues. This chain's CDR3 is CASSFGVADTQYF. In DNA, the CDR3 is TGTGCCAGCAGTTTTGGGGTTGCAGATACGCAGTATTTT.

The chain joins TRBV11-3 to TRBJ2-4; D gene uncertain. Per germline, CDR1 SGHNT and CDR2 YENEEA. Trimming removed 5 bases from V and 5 bases from J, with 16 bases in between. The CDR3 spans 15 residues. In DNA form, the CDR3 reads TGTGCCAGCAGCCCACAACCTGGGTTGGAAAACATTCAGTACTTC. Translation gives CASSPQPGLENIQYF. Full variable domain (rest looked up from reference TRBV11-3 and TRBJ2-4): EAGVVQSPRYKIIEKKQPVAFWCNPISGHNTLYWYLQNLGQGPELLIRYENEEAVDDSQLPKDRFSAERLKGVDSTLKIQPAELGDSAVYLCASSPQPGLENIQYFGAGTRLSVL.

This chain links TRBV18 with TRBJ2-5; no clear D. This CDR3 is 14 amino acids long. Between the trimmed V and J ends, which lost 0 bases and 1 base, there was a span of 6 bases. Germline lookup yields CDR1 KGHSH and CDR2 LQKENI. The chain's CDR3 is CASSPPVAQETQYF. The CDR3, as DNA: TGTGCCAGCTCACCACCCGTGGCCCAAGAGACCCAGTACTTC.

This rearrangement joins TRBV29-1 to TRBJ2-2; no reliable D call. There are 11 residues in the CDR3. Looked up from germline, CDR1 is SQVTM and CDR2 is ANQGSEA. The V and J ends lost 5 bases and 5 bases respectively, with 6 bases between them. The CDR3 sequence: CSVQKTGELFF. CDR3 nucleotides: TGCAGCGTTCAAAAGACCGGGGAGCTGTTTTTT.

In this sample, this clonotype turned up a few times. V usage is TRBV9 and J usage is TRBJ2-5, with 14 bases fitting TRBD2. Germline CDR1 and CDR2: SGDLS and YYNGEE. CDR3 length: 17 residues. The junction had 5 bases not matched to a gene; V was cut back by 4 bases and J by 0 bases. CDR3 nucleotides: TGTGCCAGCAGCTCGACTAGCGGGAGGGCCTACCAAGAGACCCAGTACTTC. It yields the protein CASSSTSGRAYQETQYF.

The chain uses TRBV15 and TRBJ2-7; the match to TRBD1 covers 8 bases. CDR1 is LNHNV, CDR2 YYDKDF, per germline (reference sequence). V was clipped by 0 bases and J by 3 bases; unmatched bases: 7. The CDR3 runs to 16 residues. The CDR3 nucleotides read TGTGCCACCAGCAGAGATTGGAACAGGGGGATCTACGAGCAGTACTTC. Protein product: CATSRDWNRGIYEQYF.

The V call is TRBV18, the J call TRBJ2-3; D not certain. The CDR3 has 14 residues. Trimming removed 0 bases at V and 9 bases at J, with 13 bases between. Germline V lookup: CDR1 KGHSH, CDR2 LQKENI. The CDR3 loop reads CASSPPPNAVTQYF. The CDR3 DNA reads as TGTGCCAGCTCACCACCCCCTAACGCGGTGACGCAGTATTTT.

V and J are TRBV29-1 and TRBJ2-6; D might be TRBD1 (5 bases). This CDR3 spans 14 amino acids. Germline V lookup: CDR1 SQVTM, CDR2 ANQGSEA. Trimming took off 3 bases at V and 0 bases at J, with 6 bases between the two ends. CDR3 residues: CSVDGASGANVLTF. The CDR3 DNA sequence: TGCAGCGTTGATGGGGCCTCTGGGGCCAACGTCCTGACTTTC.

Many counts were recorded for this clonotype. The genes are TRBV6-2 or TRBV6-3 and TRBJ2-7, with D possibly being TRBD2 (6 bases). The CDR3 loop spans 12 amino acids. V was cut by 8 bases and J by 3 bases, with 11 bases left in between. Germline V CDR1 and CDR2: MNHEY, SVGEGT. This chain's CDR3 is CASGQGGYEQYF. Here the CDR3 DNA reads TGTGCCAGCGGGCAGGGAGGCTACGAGCAGTACTTC.

This chain joins TRBV29-1 and TRBJ2-5, with D hard to call. Trimming stripped 1 base from V and 5 bases from J, with 8 bases between. This CDR3 spans 12 amino acids. Germline V gives CDR1 SQVTM, CDR2 ANQGSEA. The CDR3 DNA reads TGCAGCGTTGAAGGCTTGTGGGAGACCCAGTACTTC. This codes for CSVEGLWETQYF.